These 17 T cell receptor beta chains were sequenced from one sample in a study of graft-versus-host responses after intestinal transplantation. The antigens of these receptors remain unknown. Profiling relied on immunoSEQ multiplex PCR, and the TCRdb table lists in-frame clones only, not all of them. This sample has more than 95,000 clones, with roughly 90% found just once. The input for sequencing was unstimulated CD4+ T cells sorted from spleen or lymph node cells, taken before intestinal transplant. The source of these receptors is a human donor who received an intestinal transplant.

This chain joins TRBV9 and TRBJ2-1, with unresolved D. The CDR3 spans 14 residues. Germline V gene sequence: CDR1 SGDLS, CDR2 YYNGEE. The V gene lost 0 bases and the J gene lost 7 bases, with 11 bases spanning the gap. The CDR3 DNA sequence: TGTGCCAGCAGCGTAGGGGTAGAAAGGAATGAGCAGTTCTTC. Protein product: CASSVGVERNEQFF. Full variable domain (remainder filled in from reference TRBV9 and TRBJ2-1): DSGVTQTPKHLITATGQRVTLRCSPRSGDLSVYWYQQSLDQGLQFLIQYYNGEERAKGNILERFSAQQFPDLHSELNLSSLELGDSALYFCASSVGVERNEQFFGPGTRLTVL.

The chain recombines TRBV30 with TRBJ2-1, with 11 bases lining up with TRBD2. Per the germline V gene, CDR1 is GTSNPN and CDR2 is SVGIG (reference sequence). The CDR3 sequence is 18 residues long. V lost 2 bases and J lost 0; bases outside the gene matches: 9. The CDR3: CAWSTIGTSGDSYNEQFF. Here the CDR3 DNA reads TGTGCCTGGAGTACCATCGGGACTAGCGGAGACTCCTACAATGAGCAGTTCTTC.

The chain has TRBV2 and TRBJ2-1; 10 nucleotides align to TRBD2. The CDR3 sequence is 15 residues long. Germline values: CDR1 SNHLY, CDR2 FYNNEI. Trimming cost V 8 bases and J 7 bases; bases outside gene matches: 11. The chain's CDR3 is CASSGRLAGENEQFF. The DNA of the CDR3 is TGTGCCAGCTCCGGACGCCTAGCGGGAGAGAATGAGCAGTTCTTC.

The chain uses TRBV10-1 and TRBJ2-3, with D maybe TRBD2 (6 bases). Germline V lookup: CDR1 WNHNN, CDR2 SYGVQD (reference sequence). The ends were cut back, 7 bases at V and 1 base at J, with 27 bases in the middle. The CDR3 runs to 19 residues. DNA of the CDR3: TGCGCCAGCACTAATACGACGGGACTGGACTACGGTGGCACAGATACGCAGTATTTT. Encoded protein: CASTNTTGLDYGGTDTQYF.

The chain carries TRBV4-1 and TRBJ2-3; D gene ambiguous. In germline, CDR1 is MGHRA, CDR2 YSYEKL. The CDR3 extends over 15 amino acids. Trimming left V 5 bases short and J 2 bases short, with 14 bases between. As DNA, the CDR3 is TGCGCCAGCAGCTCACTATTTGCGGTCACAGATACGCAGTATTTT. Translated: CASSSLFAVTDTQYF.

The V gene is TRBV9, the J gene TRBJ2-6, with D unresolved. The germline V gene has CDR1 SGDLS and CDR2 YYNGEE. The CDR3 totals 14 residues. The germline V and J ends were trimmed by 2 bases and 2 bases, with 5 bases remaining between them. The CDR3 DNA is TGTGCCAGCAGCGTCCTGCCTGGGGCCAACGTCCTGACTTTC. Its translation: CASSVLPGANVLTF.

The V call is TRBV7-6, the J call TRBJ1-2; perhaps TRBD1 as D (6 bases). Germline values: CDR1 SGHVS, CDR2 FNYEAQ. V was cut by 4 bases and J by 9 bases, with 18 bases left in between. This CDR3 comprises 14 residues. The CDR3 protein is CASSSPEGGSSYTF. CDR3 sequence (DNA): TGTGCCAGCAGCTCCCCCGAGGGGGGCTCTAGCTACACCTTC. The full variable domain, rest sourced from reference TRBV7-6 and TRBJ1-2, is GAGVSQSPRYKVTKRGQDVALRCDPISGHVSLYWYRQALGQGPEFLTYFNYEAQQDKSGLPNDRFSAERPEGSISTLTIQRTEQRDSAMYRCASSSPEGGSSYTFGSGTRLTVV.

V is TRBV7-2 and J is TRBJ2-5; D gene uncertain. The CDR3 totals 13 residues. Germline CDR1 is SGHTA and CDR2 is FQGNSA. V was trimmed by 4 bases and J by 1 base, leaving 7 bases between them. The CDR3 reads CASSSYTQETQYF. In DNA, the CDR3 is TGTGCCAGCAGCTCCTACACCCAAGAGACCCAGTACTTC.

The chain links TRBV7-2 to TRBJ2-1; D is unclear. The CDR3 is made up of 12 amino acids. From germline, CDR1 is SGHTA and CDR2 FQGNSA. V was shortened by 4 bases and J by 4 bases, with 5 bases between the two germline ends. CDR3 sequence: CASSSHYNEQFF. The DNA for the CDR3 is TGTGCCAGCAGCTCCCATTACAATGAGCAGTTCTTC.

The V gene is TRBV6-1, the J gene TRBJ1-5, with a weak D call TRBD1 (6 bases). Germline CDR1 reads MNHNS; CDR2 reads SASEGT. Trimming removed 3 bases at V and 0 bases at J, with 18 bases between. The length of the CDR3 is 18 residues. CDR3 sequence reads: CASSERPYRAYSNQPQHF. CDR3 DNA: TGTGCCAGCAGTGAGAGGCCCTACAGGGCCTATAGCAATCAGCCCCAGCATTTT.

This clone was found once. CDR3 sequence: CASSGGLAGARGETQYF. The CDR3 nucleotides read TGTGCCAGCAGCGGCGGACTAGCGGGAGCTCGTGGTGAGACCCAGTACTTC. V is TRBV7-2 and J is TRBJ2-5, with 13 bases identical to TRBD2. Germline lookup yields CDR1 SGHTA and CDR2 FQGNSA. This CDR3 has 17 residues. The V segment lost 5 bases and the J segment 5 bases; nucleotides outside the gene matches: 11.

The J gene is TRBJ1-5, the V gene TRBV6-1, with D unresolved. From germline, CDR1 is MNHNS and CDR2 SASEGT. V was shortened by 1 base and J by 6 bases, with 7 bases between the two germline ends. The CDR3 sequence is 13 residues long. CDR3 sequence: CASSEGNVQPQHF. CDR3 DNA: TGTGCCAGCAGTGAAGGGAACGTTCAGCCCCAGCATTTT.

The rearrangement links TRBV29-1 to TRBJ2-3; D is undetermined. The V gene's germline CDR1 is SQVTM and CDR2 ANQGSEA. The CDR3 is 12 residues long. The V and J ends lost 5 bases and 0 bases respectively, with 6 bases between them. The CDR3 nucleotides read TGCAGCGTTCCGAGTAGCACAGATACGCAGTATTTT. Protein product: CSVPSSTDTQYF.

The chain carries TRBV5-1 and TRBJ2-2; D could derive from TRBD1 or TRBD2 (5 bases each). Germline V gene sequence: CDR1 SGHRS, CDR2 YFSETQ. CDR3 length: 13 residues. V lost 4 bases and J lost 4, with 8 bases in between. In nucleotides, the CDR3 is TGCGCCAGCAGCGGGGACGGCACCGGGGAGCTGTTTTTT. It translates to CASSGDGTGELFF.

This clone was observed a few times. The chain recombines TRBV6-5 with TRBJ1-4, with 7 bases aligning to TRBD1. The CDR3 runs 12 residues. Germline CDR1 and CDR2: MNHEY and SVGAGI. The V gene end was trimmed by 6 bases and the J gene end by 12 bases; junction bases not matched to a gene: 7. Here the CDR3 reads CASRQGSEELFF. The DNA for the CDR3 is TGTGCCAGCAGACAGGGGTCGGAGGAACTGTTTTTT.

The CDR3 loop reads CASSIRDRASYNEQFF. The DNA for the CDR3 is TGTGCCAGCAGCATCCGGGACAGGGCCTCCTACAATGAGCAGTTCTTC. The chain employs TRBV9 and TRBJ2-1, with 9 positions matching TRBD1. J was trimmed by 0 bases and V by 4 bases; bases with no gene match: 5. The CDR3 is made up of 16 amino acids. Germline-derived CDR1 and CDR2 are SGDLS and YYNGEE.

CDR3 sequence (DNA): TGTGCCTCTGGAAGAGGGAGGGGCACGACCGGGGAGCTGTTTTTT. It yields the protein CASGRGRGTTGELFF. J is TRBJ2-2 and V is TRBV15, with 7 bases aligning to TRBD2. The CDR3 contains 15 residues. Trimming took 11 bases from V and 5 from J; bases not matched to a gene: 14. In germline, CDR1 is LNHNV, CDR2 YYDKDF (reference sequence).